Presented here are 25 T cell receptor beta chains from one specimen sequenced in a study of tumor-infiltrating lymphocytes in primary liver carcinoma. Scientists recovered RNA and DNA together from around 20-30 mg of unsorted bulk tissue. A primer matching the constant region was used to make TCR beta cDNA from around 550 ng of total RNA. Libraries of TCR beta came from three nested multiplex PCR rounds with slightly modified ARM-PCR. The two initial PCR rounds, roughly 10 cycles each, used TRBV1-TRBV30 forward and C-beta reverse primers. A single record per CDR3 protein comes from TCRdb applying MiXCR to the multiplex PCR reads. The sample lists 40,000 or so distinct CDR3 sequences, 60% to 80% occurring once. The sequencing sample was made of tumor-adjacent normal liver tissue. These receptors originate from a young woman with primary liver carcinoma and hepatitis B virus infection.

V and J are TRBV4-1 and TRBJ1-1; maybe TRBD1 (5 bases). Between the trimmed V and J ends, which lost 7 bases and 4 bases, there was a span of 16 bases. The CDR3 is made up of 14 amino acids. Germline lookup yields CDR1 MGHRA and CDR2 YSYEKL. The CDR3 DNA sequence: TGCGCCAGCATCGCATCGCAGGGAATCACTGAAGCTTTCTTT. It codes for CASIASQGITEAFF.

This clonotype is classed as medium-sized. The chain carries TRBV29-1 and TRBJ1-1; possible D gene TRBD1, 6 bases. The CDR3 is 12 residues long. V shed 7 bases and J shed 0 bases, with 9 bases lying between them. Per germline, CDR1 SQVTM and CDR2 ANQGSEA. The CDR3 DNA follows: TGCAGCGCAGGACAGCTGAACACTGAAGCTTTCTTT. Protein sequence: CSAGQLNTEAFF.

The gene calls are TRBV29-1 and TRBJ1-2; 8 bases line up with TRBD1. The CDR3 runs 12 residues. The J segment lost 10 bases and the V segment lost 3 bases, leaving 7 bases of the junction unmatched. CDR1 and CDR2 (germline): SQVTM, ANQGSEA. CDR3 sequence reads: CSVDRQGSTYTF. CDR3 DNA sequence: TGCAGCGTTGATAGACAGGGGAGCACCTACACCTTC.

This clonotype was picked up one time. This chain links TRBV11-2 with TRBJ1-1; no reliable D call. Per the germline V gene, CDR1 is SGHAT and CDR2 is FQNNGV. V lost 3 bases to trimming and J lost 3 bases, with 14 bases between them. This CDR3 is 15 amino acids long. The CDR3: CASSLGRRFYTEAFF. DNA of the CDR3: TGTGCCAGCAGCTTGGGCCGAAGATTTTACACTGAAGCTTTCTTT.

As to this clonotype: At one end the junction does not follow the germline gene, possibly because of a read error. This rearrangement joins TRBV4-2 to TRBJ2-7; weak D call: TRBD2 (6 bases). Germline V gives CDR1 LGHNA, CDR2 YNFKEQ. The CDR3 is made up of 16 amino acids. The CDR3 reads CASRQENVAAFYEQYF. CDR3 sequence (DNA): TGTGCCAGCAGACAAGAAAATGTAGCGGCGTTCTACGAGCAGTACTTC.

Remarks on this clonotype: A read error may account for a junction end that differs from germline. The chain is built from TRBV13 and TRBJ2-7, with 7 bases fitting TRBD2. This CDR3 has 15 amino acids. CDR1 is PRHDT and CDR2 is FYEKMQ in the germline V gene (reference sequence). CDR3: CASSLGETSFYEEYF. CDR3 sequence (DNA): TGTGCCAGCAGCTTAGGCGAGACTAGCTTCTACGAGGAGTACTTC.

The chain links TRBV5-4 to TRBJ2-5; D may match TRBD1 or TRBD2 (6 bases each). The CDR3 is 14 amino acids. Trimming cost V 4 bases and J 4 bases, with 14 bases left between them. In germline, CDR1 is SGHNT, CDR2 YYREEE (reference sequence). In DNA, the CDR3 is TGTGCCAGCAGCAAGGGGGGCGTGCGAGAGACCCAGTACTTC. Translation: CASSKGGVRETQYF.

For this clonotype: An end of the junction does not agree with germline; a read error may underlie this. The gene calls are TRBV4-1 and TRBJ2-1; 8 bases align to TRBD2. This CDR3 is 14 amino acids long. Germline lookup yields CDR1 MGHRA and CDR2 YSYEKL. The DNA of the CDR3 is TGCACCAGTAGCCTAGCGGGCACCGACAATGAGCAGTTCTTC. This sequence encodes CTSSLAGTDNEQFF.

Comments on this clonotype: At one end, the junction sequence differs from germline, possibly due to a read error. The chain employs TRBV11-2 and TRBJ2-3, with D maybe TRBD2 (5 bases). This CDR3 contains 16 residues. CDR1 is SGHAT, CDR2 FQNNGV, per germline. As DNA, the CDR3 is TGTGCCAGTAGCCCGAGGGAGATGTCGAGCACAGATATGCAGTATTTT. It specifies CASSPREMSSTDMQYF.

Comment on this clonotype: The conserved phenylalanine or tryptophan is not found at the CDR3 terminus, so this likely reflects a read error. The genes are TRBV5-5 and TRBJ2-2; no firm D call. CDR3 size: 13 residues. Per the germline V gene, CDR1 is SGHKS and CDR2 is YYEKEE (reference sequence). The CDR3 sequence is CASSSAGTRELFS. The CDR3, as DNA: TGTGCCAGCAGCTCGGCAGGCACCAGGGAGCTGTTTTCT.

The chain is built from TRBV4-3 and TRBJ2-5, with D perhaps matching TRBD1 or TRBD2 (5 bases each). CDR1 and CDR2 (germline): LGHNA, YSLEER. This CDR3 spans 16 amino acids. CDR3 in DNA: TGCGTTAGCAGCCAAGAATGGGGCGGGCGACAAGAGACCCAGTACTTC. Amino acids: CVSSQEWGGRQETQYF.

This clonotype is a singleton in its sample. A read error is likely, as this CDR3 ends without the conserved phenylalanine or tryptophan. The genes are TRBV11-2 and TRBJ1-2, with D uncertain. Between the trimmed V and J ends, which lost 5 bases and 7 bases, there was a span of 17 bases. This CDR3 has 14 residues. CDR1 is SGHAT, CDR2 FQNNGV, per germline. Written as DNA, the CDR3 is TGTGCCAGCAGCCCCGGTGGTACGGTCGTTGGCTACACCCTC. Residues: CASSPGGTVVGYTL.

Of note for this clonotype: This may be a read error: a much more frequent sequence differs by one nucleotide. Likely a read error: the CDR3 ends without its conserved phenylalanine or tryptophan. The chain carries TRBV24-1 and TRBJ1-2; tentative D call: TRBD1 (5 bases). Between the trimmed V and J ends, which lost 3 bases and 8 bases, there was a span of 9 bases. This CDR3 region has 12 residues. Germline lookup yields CDR1 KGHDR and CDR2 SFDVKD. CDR3 sequence: CATSDAAGGYTS. The CDR3 region has the DNA TGTGCCACCAGTGATGCGGCAGGGGGCTACACCTCC.

As concerns this clonotype: One end of the junction is discordant with germline, which a read error may explain. The rearrangement joins TRBV7-8 to TRBJ1-1; tentative D call: TRBD1 (6 bases). The CDR3 runs to 15 residues. The germline gives CDR1 SGHVS, CDR2 FQNEAQ. The DNA for the CDR3 is TGTGCCATCGGCCTTCGGGGGGCGTTGAATACTGAAGCTTTCTTT. This gives the protein CAIGLRGALNTEAFF.

With regard to this clonotype: Relative to the germline gene, one junction end is altered; a read error may explain this. The rearrangement joins TRBV11-2 to TRBJ2-7, with D perhaps matching TRBD2 (5 bases). This CDR3 has 12 residues. Per the germline V gene, CDR1 is SGHAT and CDR2 is FQNNGV. In DNA, the CDR3 is TGTGACAGCAGCTCCTACGACTACGCGCAGTATTTC. It codes for CDSSSYDYAQYF.

On this clonotype itself: At one of its ends the junction is not consistent with the germline gene, which may arise from a read error. The chain uses TRBV11-2 and TRBJ2-2; 11 bases are a match to TRBD1. The CDR3 is made up of 16 amino acids. Germline CDR1 is SGHAT and CDR2 is FQNNGV. The CDR3 region is CTSSLLQDRGRRELFF. In nucleotides, the CDR3 is TGTACCAGCAGCTTACTTCAGGACAGGGGGCGCCGGGAACTGTTTTTT. The full variable domain, in which reference TRBV11-2 and TRBJ2-2 provide the parts outside the CDR3, is EAGVAQSPRYKIIEKRQSVAFWCNPISGHATLYWYQQILGQGPKLLIQFQNNGVVDDSQLPKDRFSAERLKGVDSTLKIQPAKLEDSAVYLCTSSLLQDRGRRELFFGEGSRLTVL.

Notes on this clonotype: At one boundary the junction diverges from the germline segment, which might be a read error. The chain uses TRBV6-1 and TRBJ1-1; TRBD1 is a possible D gene (6 bases). The germline gives CDR1 MNHNS, CDR2 SASEGT. CDR3 length: 14 amino acids. CDR3 in DNA: TGTGCCAGCAGTCCCACTTGGGGGGGCGCTGAAGCCTTCTTT. It translates to CASSPTWGGAEAFF.

In regard to this clonotype: In this CDR3 the conserved last residue, phenylalanine or tryptophan, is missing, so a read error is likely. Because the CDR3's place on the DNA is in doubt, the DNA is left out and the CDR3 is given as listed by TCRdb. The V and J genes are TRBV5-6 and TRBJ2-2. With termini counted, the CDR3 has 15 amino acids. Germline CDR1 reads SGHDT; CDR2 reads YYEEEE. CDR3 amino acids: CASGLAPRVSGEPFY.

About this clonotype itself: At one end, the junction sequence differs from germline, possibly due to a read error. The V gene is TRBV5-6, the J gene TRBJ2-6; a weak D match, TRBD1 (6 bases). Germline V gives CDR1 SGHDT, CDR2 YYEEEE. This CDR3 has 17 amino acids. The CDR3 region is CASSQDSSFSWTNVLIF. For the CDR3, the DNA is TGTGCCAGCAGCCAGGACAGCAGCTTCTCTTGGACCAACGTCCTGATTTTC. The full variable domain, its missing parts supplied by reference TRBV5-6 and TRBJ2-6, is DAGVTQSPTHLIKTRGQQVTLRCSPKSGHDTVSWYQQALGQGPQFIFQYYEEEERQRGNFPDRFSGHQFPNYSSELNVNALLLGDSALYLCASSQDSSFSWTNVLIFGAGSRLTVL.

To note about this clonotype: A read error may produce the germline difference seen at one junction end. The genes are TRBV4-2 and TRBJ2-5; TRBD2 agrees at 10 bases. CDR3 size: 16 residues. Germline assignment: CDR1 LGHNA and CDR2 YNFKEQ. CDR3: CAISQGGLAGAETQYF. The CDR3 bases are TGTGCCATCAGCCAAGGCGGGCTAGCGGGAGCGGAGACCCAGTACTTC.

In regard to this clonotype: One junction end does not reproduce the germline sequence, and a read error may be involved. CDR3 in DNA: TGTGCCACCGAAATGACTAGCAGACGATGGGCATATACGCACTATTTT. This codes for CATEMTSRRWAYTHYF. V is TRBV13 and J is TRBJ2-3; 7 bases align to TRBD2. The CDR3 is 16 amino acids. Germline V gene data show CDR1 as PRHDT and CDR2 as FYEKMQ (reference sequence).

A remark on this clonotype: In this CDR3 the conserved last residue, phenylalanine or tryptophan, is missing, so a read error is likely. This chain links TRBV6-6 with TRBJ2-7; D might be TRBD1 or TRBD2, each matching 5 bases. The V gene lost 2 bases and the J gene lost 2 bases, with 16 bases spanning the gap. The CDR3 runs 16 residues. CDR1 is MNHNY, CDR2 SVGAGI, per germline (reference sequence). The CDR3 DNA reads as TGTGCCAGCAGTTACCCCCGGGACGGGCCCCCCTACGAGCAGTACTCC. Amino acids: CASSYPRDGPPYEQYS.

This sequence joins TRBV11-2 and TRBJ2-3; the D call may be TRBD1 or TRBD2 (7 bases each). Germline CDR1 reads SGHAT; CDR2 reads FQNNGV. With 5 bases removed from V and 2 bases from J, the gap between germline ends came to 20 bases. The CDR3 is 17 residues long. This chain's CDR3 is CASSQRGGGGLTDTQYF. The DNA for the CDR3 is TGTGCCAGCAGCCAACGAGGGGGCGGGGGCCTCACAGATACGCAGTATTTT.

About this clonotype: Being one base from a much bigger clone, this may be a read error. V usage is TRBV11-2 and J usage is TRBJ2-7, with D perhaps matching TRBD2 (6 bases). CDR1 and CDR2 from the germline V gene are SGHAT and FQNNGV. The CDR3 is 14 residues long. CDR3 region: CASSPTRLSYEQYF. CDR3 nucleotide sequence: TGTGCCAGCAGCCCGACTAGGCTGTCCTACGAGCAGTATTTC.

Points on this clonotype: The conserved phenylalanine or tryptophan normally closing the CDR3 is absent here, so this likely arose from a read error. V usage is TRBV28 and J usage is TRBJ2-7; 10 bases line up with TRBD1. This CDR3 comprises 15 residues. The V gene end was trimmed by 5 bases and the J gene end by 3 bases; junction bases not matched to a gene: 7. CDR1 is MDHEN and CDR2 is SYDVKM in the germline V gene. CDR3 sequence: CASSDGTGDYYEQYL. As DNA, the CDR3 is TGTGCCAGCAGTGATGGGACAGGGGATTACTACGAGCAGTACTTA.